These T cell receptor beta chains were read from a single sample in a study of shared clonotypes between healthy human individuals. Assay: immunoSEQ multiplex PCR; the TCRdb copy retains only in-frame clones and omits some. The sample consists of millions of clones, approximately 93% of them appearing once. Sequences were obtained from naive CD4+ T cells from PBMCs. Source of these receptors: a man younger than 35 in good health. Some clones in this sample may be carry-over from other donors' samples. The CDR3 runs from the conserved cysteine through the conserved F or W. A D gene is named only where the DNA matches it firmly. Expanded clones get a size class; other rows say once, few or many, or leave the size out.

>TRBJ2-1|TRBV7-3|TRBD1|.
TGTGCCAGCAGCCGGGACAGGGGCCCCAATGAGCAGTTCTTC
CASSRDRGPNEQFF
>TRBJ2-5|TRBV4-2|.|.
TGTGCCAGCCGCCCGGAAACCGACGGGACCCAGTACTTC
CASRPETDGTQYF
>TRBJ2-7|TRBV9|.|.
TGTGCCAGCTCCGAACAGGGTGTCCCCTACGAGCAGTACTTC
CASSEQGVPYEQYF
>TRBJ2-1|TRBV5-1|.|.
TGCGCCAGCAGTCGGCAGGTTACGGATGAGCAGTTCTTC
CASSRQVTDEQFF
>TRBJ1-2|TRBV6-1|.|.
TGTGCCAGCAGTGAACAGGGAGGGTATGGCTACACCTTC
CASSEQGGYGYTF
>TRBJ1-2|TRBV4-3|.|once
TGCGCCAGCAGCCAAGCGCTTGTAGGGCGCAACTATGGCTACACCTTC
CASSQALVGRNYGYTF
>TRBJ2-1|TRBV11-3|.|.
TGTGCCAGCAGCCTTAGGGGGGCCTACAATGAGCAGTTCTTC
CASSLRGAYNEQFF
>TRBJ2-7|TRBV29-1|TRBD1|.
TGCAGCGTTGCGGGACAGGTCTACGAGCAGTACTTC
CSVAGQVYEQYF
>TRBJ1-5|TRBV19|.|few
TGTGCCAGTAGTACAACGGGACGGGGAAGCAATCAGCCCCAGCATTTT
CASSTTGRGSNQPQHF
>TRBJ2-5|TRBV5-4|.|.
TGTGCCAGCAGCTCTACGCAGGAGGAGACCCAGTACTTC
CASSSTQEETQYF
>TRBJ1-5|TRBV18|TRBD1|few
TGTGCCAGCTCACCTTCCAGGGGGCTTCAGCCCCAGCATTTT
CASSPSRGLQPQHF
>TRBJ2-1|TRBV5-1|TRBD2|once
TGCGCCAGCAGCTTGTCGGGACTAGCGGGATACAATGAGCAGTTCTTC
CASSLSGLAGYNEQFF
>TRBJ1-1|TRBV5-1|.|.
TGCGCCAGCAGCTTTTCAGAGGACACTGAAGCTTTCTTT
CASSFSEDTEAFF
>TRBJ2-1|TRBV14|.|.
TGTGCCAGCAGCCAACTGACGACCACAGTACGCAATGAGCAGTTCTTC
CASSQLTTTVRNEQFF
>TRBJ2-4|TRBV4-1|TRBD2|.
TGCGCCAGCAGCCCCCGGGGGGACATTCAGTACTTC
CASSPRGDIQYF
>TRBJ1-4|TRBV7-9|.|.
TGTGCCAGCAGCTTAGATGACAGAAAACTGTTTTTT
CASSLDDRKLFF
>TRBJ2-7|TRBV4-3|.|.
TGCGCCAGCAGCCAAGAGTCTAGAGCCCTCGACGAGCAGTACTTC
CASSQESRALDEQYF
>TRBJ2-7|TRBV15|.|.
TGTGCCACCAGCAGAGAGAGCGACGAGCAGTACTTC
CATSRESDEQYF
>TRBJ2-3|TRBV9|.|.
TGTGCCAGCACCCCCGGCACAGATACGCAGTATTTT
CASTPGTDTQYF
>TRBJ1-1|TRBV2|.|.
TGTGCCAGCAGCTATTCCGGCAAGAACACTGAAGCTTTCTTT
CASSYSGKNTEAFF
>TRBJ1-1|TRBV5-4|.|.
TGTGCCAGCAGCTTGCCGCGGGGGGGCACTGAAGCTTTCTTT
CASSLPRGGTEAFF
>TRBJ1-4|TRBV7-2|TRBD1|.
TGTGCCAGCAGATCGACAGGGGGCAATTATGCTACTAATGAAAAACTGTTTTTT
CASRSTGGNYATNEKLFF
>TRBJ2-1|TRBV5-4|.|.
TGTGCCAGCACTCTCCTCCCAGGGAATGAGCAGTTCTTC
CASTLLPGNEQFF
>TRBJ1-5|TRBV28|TRBD1|.
TGTGCCAGCAGTCCCTCGACAGGGGCTTATCAGCCCCAGCATTTT
CASSPSTGAYQPQHF
>TRBJ2-1|TRBV9|.|.
TGTGCCAGCAGCGTGGGTACGAGGACACCATACAATGAGCAGTTCTTC
CASSVGTRTPYNEQFF
>TRBJ1-1|TRBV18|TRBD1|.
TGTGCCAGCTCACCCGGACAGGGGGCCACTGAAGCTTTCTTT
CASSPGQGATEAFF
>TRBJ2-1|TRBV9|TRBD2|.
TGTGCCAGCAGCGTAGAACGTAGCGGGAGTCGGAATGAGCAGTTCTTC
CASSVERSGSRNEQFF
>TRBJ2-5|TRBV28|.|.
TGTGCCAGCAGTCCCGCATTTCTCGAGACCCAGTACTTC
CASSPAFLETQYF
>TRBJ2-2|TRBV15|TRBD1|.
TGTGCCACCAAGACAGGGGGAACCGGGGAGCTGTTTTTT
CATKTGGTGELFF
>TRBJ1-1|TRBV7-3|.|.
TGTGCCAGCAGCTTAATTCCTGCCACGATCGGCACTGAAGCTTTCTTT
CASSLIPATIGTEAFF
>TRBJ2-3|TRBV4-2|TRBD2|.
TGTGCCAGCAGCCGCTTACTAGCGGGAGGGGTGGATACGCAGTATTTT
CASSRLLAGGVDTQYF
>TRBJ2-5|TRBV7-2|.|.
TGTGCCAGCAGCTTAGGGTTGGGCATCCAAGAGACCCAGTACTTC
CASSLGLGIQETQYF
>TRBJ1-1|TRBV11-2|.|.
TGTGCCAGCAGCTTAGCGAAAGGGCGGGTGAACACTGAAGCTTTCTTT
CASSLAKGRVNTEAFF
>TRBJ1-2|TRBV6-1|.|.
TGTGCCAGCAGTGAATACGGGTACGCTAACTATGGCTACACCTTC
CASSEYGYANYGYTF
>TRBJ2-7|TRBV7-7|TRBD1|.
TGTGCCAGCAGCCAAAACAGGGGTGACGAGCAGTACTTC
CASSQNRGDEQYF
>TRBJ1-1|TRBV5-4|.|.
TGTGCCAGCAGCTTCTTCGGGGTCTACACTGAAGCTTTCTTT
CASSFFGVYTEAFF
>TRBJ2-7|TRBV7-3|.|.
TGTGCCAGCAGCTCAATTAAGACAGGCTCCTACGAGCAGTACTTC
CASSSIKTGSYEQYF
>TRBJ1-1|TRBV27|.|.
TGTGCCAGCAGTTCGAGGACAGCTAACACTGAAGCTTTCTTT
CASSSRTANTEAFF
>TRBJ2-7|TRBV20-1|.|once
TGCAGTGCTCCTACAGGTGGCGAGCAGTACTTC
CSAPTGGEQYF
>TRBJ2-3|TRBV29-1|.|once
TGCAGCGTGCACCGGACGGGTGGAAATACGCAGTATTTT
CSVHRTGGNTQYF
>TRBJ1-1|TRBV4-2|TRBD1|few
TGTGCCAGCAGCCAAACCCTACCGGGACAGGCTAGCATGAACACTGAAGCTTTCTTT
CASSQTLPGQASMNTEAFF
>TRBJ2-7|TRBV6-1|TRBD1|.
TGTGCCAGCAGTGCCCAACCACCACAGGGGGTGGGAGACGAGCAGTACTTC
CASSAQPPQGVGDEQYF